This TCR beta chain was profiled in a study of CD8 T cells in Susac syndrome. RNA was extracted with the RNeasy kit, and a quantity of roughly 0.5 to 1 ug was reverse transcribed using random hexamers. Coverage of TCR beta CDR3 amplification by immunoSEQ multiplex PCR extended to 54 Vbeta and 13 Jbeta. TCRdb recomputed calls from the immunoSEQ multiplex PCR reads with MiXCR, one row per CDR3 protein. The data hold some 200,000 distinct CDR3 sequences, with around 95% observed a single time. The germline V and J ends were trimmed by 2 bases and 5 bases, with 17 bases remaining between them. The CDR3 spans 16 residues. The germline gives CDR1 SGHNT, CDR2 YYREEE (reference sequence). Sequencing of TCR beta was performed on blood CD8+ T cells and on blood CD4+ T cells.

This chain uses TRBV5-4 with TRBJ2-1; D assignment may be TRBD1 or TRBD2 (5 bases each). This TCR came from a human donor with multiple sclerosis. The sequenced sample consisted of CD4+ T cells from PBMCs. The CDR3 coding sequence is TGTGCCAGCAGCTTTGGGACGGCCCGTAATCACAATGAGCAGTTCTTC. Its translation is CASSFGTARNHNEQFF.